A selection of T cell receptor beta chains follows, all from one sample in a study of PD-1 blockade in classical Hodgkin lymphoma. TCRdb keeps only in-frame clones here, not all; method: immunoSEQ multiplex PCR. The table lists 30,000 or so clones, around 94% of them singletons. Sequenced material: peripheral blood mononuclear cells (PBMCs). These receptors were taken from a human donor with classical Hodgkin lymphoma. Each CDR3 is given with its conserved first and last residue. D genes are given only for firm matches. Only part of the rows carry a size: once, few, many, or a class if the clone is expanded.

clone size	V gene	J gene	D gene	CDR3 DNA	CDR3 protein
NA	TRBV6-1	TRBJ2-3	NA	TGTGCCACCACGACGGCCACAGATACGCAGTATTTT	CATTTATDTQYF
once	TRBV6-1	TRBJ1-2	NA	TGTGCCAGCAGTGAAGCCGGGTCCGGCTACACCTTC	CASSEAGSGYTF
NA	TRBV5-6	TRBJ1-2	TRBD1	TGTGCCAGCAGCCTATATCACAGGGGGCGCATCTATGGCTACACCTTC	CASSLYHRGRIYGYTF
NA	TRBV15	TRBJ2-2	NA	TGTGCCACCTGGGGCCGGGCCACCGGGGAGCTGTTTTTT	CATWGRATGELFF
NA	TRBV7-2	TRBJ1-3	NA	TGTGCCAGCAGCCCCACAAGGGGGGCTGGAAACACCATATATTTT	CASSPTRGAGNTIYF
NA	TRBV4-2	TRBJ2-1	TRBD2	TGTGCCAGCAGCCAAGTAGCGGGAACCGGCAACTCCTACAATGAGCAGTTCTTC	CASSQVAGTGNSYNEQFF
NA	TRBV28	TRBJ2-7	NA	TGTGCCAGCAGTTTCCCAGGGTACGAGCAGTACTTC	CASSFPGYEQYF
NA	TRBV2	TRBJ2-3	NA	TGTGCCAGCAGTGAGAAACGGATAAGCACAGATACGCAGTATTTT	CASSEKRISTDTQYF
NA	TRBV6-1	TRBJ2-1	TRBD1	TGTGCCAGCAGCCTAAACAGGGGGGATTACAATGAGCAGTTCTTC	CASSLNRGDYNEQFF
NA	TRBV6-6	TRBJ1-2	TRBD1	TGTGCCAGCAGGGAACAGGGGGATTATCGGCTCGAGGGCTACACCTTC	CASREQGDYRLEGYTF
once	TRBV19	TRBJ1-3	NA	TGTGCCAGTCATGCCGTCTCTGGAAACACCATATATTTT	CASHAVSGNTIYF
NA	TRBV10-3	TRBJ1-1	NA	TGTGCCATCAGTGAGTCCGGGGGTTTGGTGACTGAAGCTTTCTTT	CAISESGGLVTEAFF
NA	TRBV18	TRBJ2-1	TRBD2	TGTGCCAGCTCTGAACGGGGGGGGAACTACAATGAGCAGTTCTTC	CASSERGGNYNEQFF
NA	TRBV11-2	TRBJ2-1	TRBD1	TGTGCCAGCAGCTTAGATGTAAGGGGGCTCAATGAGCAGTTCTTC	CASSLDVRGLNEQFF
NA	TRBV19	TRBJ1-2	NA	TGTGCCAGTAGTATAACAGGGAGGTATGGCTACACCTTC	CASSITGRYGYTF
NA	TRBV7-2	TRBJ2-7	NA	TGTGCCAGCAGCTTATTGGGGGGTCGCGAGCAGTACTTC	CASSLLGGREQYF
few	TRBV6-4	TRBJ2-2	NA	TGTGCCAGCAGTGAGCAGACCACCGGGGAGCTGTTTTTT	CASSEQTTGELFF
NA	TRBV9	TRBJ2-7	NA	TGTGCCAGCGGGGTCGACCTTACCTACGAGCAGTACTTC	CASGVDLTYEQYF
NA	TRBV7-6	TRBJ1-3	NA	TGTGCCAGCAGCTTACAGGGGACGCCTGGAAACACCATATATTTT	CASSLQGTPGNTIYF
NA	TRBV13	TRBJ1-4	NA	TGTGCCAGCTCCAGCGGACCCGCAACTAATGAAAAACTGTTTTTT	CASSSGPATNEKLFF
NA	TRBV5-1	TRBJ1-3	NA	TGCGCCAGCAGCTTGGTGCCAGGGGTTGGAAACACCATATATTTT	CASSLVPGVGNTIYF
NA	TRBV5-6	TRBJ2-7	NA	TGTGCCAGCAGCTTGTACTCGGACTACGAGCAGTACTTC	CASSLYSDYEQYF
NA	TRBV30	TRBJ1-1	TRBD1	TGTGCCTGCCAGGGGCAGAACAGGGGTCGAGCTTTCTTT	CACQGQNRGRAFF
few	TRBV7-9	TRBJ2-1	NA	TGTGCCAGCAGCTTAAGCTTTGAGCAGTTCTTC	CASSLSFEQFF
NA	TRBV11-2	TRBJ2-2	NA	TGTGCCAGCAGCTTCACAAAGGGGAAGGCCGGGGAGCTGTTTTTT	CASSFTKGKAGELFF
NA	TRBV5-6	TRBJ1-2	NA	TGTGCCAGCCTCACTTTGGCGAACTATGGCTACACCTTC	CASLTLANYGYTF
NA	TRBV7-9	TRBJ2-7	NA	TGTGCCAGCAGCTTGGGGGTCTCCTACGAGCAGTACTTC	CASSLGVSYEQYF
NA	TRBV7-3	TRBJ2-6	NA	TGTGCCAGCAGCTTAGATTGGGCAGGTGGGGCCAACGTCCTGACTTTC	CASSLDWAGGANVLTF
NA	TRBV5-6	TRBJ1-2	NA	TGTGCCAGCGGGGGGACAACCTTCTATGGCTACACCTTC	CASGGTTFYGYTF
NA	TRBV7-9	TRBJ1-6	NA	TGTGCCAGCAGCTTAGTTGTTTCACCCCTCCACTTT	CASSLVVSPLHF
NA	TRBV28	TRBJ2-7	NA	TGTGCCAGCAGTTTAGTTGGCTCCGGATCGACCCACGAGCAGTACTTC	CASSLVGSGSTHEQYF
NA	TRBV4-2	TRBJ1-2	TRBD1	TGTGCCAGCAGTCCCATACAGGGGCCTAACTATGGCTACACCTTC	CASSPIQGPNYGYTF
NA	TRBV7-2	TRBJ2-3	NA	TGTGCCAGCCTTTTTGAAGTTAGCACAGATACGCAGTATTTT	CASLFEVSTDTQYF
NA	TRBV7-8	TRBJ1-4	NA	TGTGCCAGCAGCTTATCCAGGGGTAATGAAAAACTGTTTTTT	CASSLSRGNEKLFF
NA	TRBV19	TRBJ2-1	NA	TGTGCCAGTAGTTTAAGCTCCTACAATGAGCAGTTCTTC	CASSLSSYNEQFF
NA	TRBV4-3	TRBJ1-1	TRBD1	TGCGCCAGCAGCGCTGGACAGGGGGCGTACACTGAAGCTTTCTTT	CASSAGQGAYTEAFF
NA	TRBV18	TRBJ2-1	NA	TGTGCCAGCTCACCCCGTCCGCCTAATGAGCAGTTCTTC	CASSPRPPNEQFF
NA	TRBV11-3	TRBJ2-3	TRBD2	TGTGCCAGCAGCTTAGGACTAGCGGGGGGCACAGATACGCAGTATTTT	CASSLGLAGGTDTQYF
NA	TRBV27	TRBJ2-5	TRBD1	TGTGCCAGCAGTATGGGACAGGGATGGGAGACCCAGTACTTC	CASSMGQGWETQYF
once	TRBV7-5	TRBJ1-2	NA	TGTGTCAGAAGCTCCTTATACCCGGACAGGAAGAGTAGTGGCTACACCTTC	CVRSSLYPDRKSSGYTF
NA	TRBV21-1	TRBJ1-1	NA	TGTGCCAGCAGCAAAGTTGGGGTGATGGAAGCCACTGAAGCTTTCTTT	CASSKVGVMEATEAFF
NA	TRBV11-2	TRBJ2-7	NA	TGTGCCAGCAGCTTATTCCTCCCGCTTGGGTACGAGCAGTACTTC	CASSLFLPLGYEQYF
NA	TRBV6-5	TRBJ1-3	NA	TGTGCCAGCAGTCCCCTCGGCAGCTCTGGAAACACCATATATTTT	CASSPLGSSGNTIYF
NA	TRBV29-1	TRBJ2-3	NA	TGCGGCGTTGCAGGGGCTAGGGATACGCAGTATTTT	CGVAGARDTQYF
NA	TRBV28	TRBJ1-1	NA	TGTGCCAGCAGTCCCTATCGGGAGGGGAGGAACACTGAAGCTTTCTTT	CASSPYREGRNTEAFF
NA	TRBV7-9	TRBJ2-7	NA	TGTGCCAGCAGCTACTCCACGGGACGCCTAGACTACGAGCAGTACTTC	CASSYSTGRLDYEQYF
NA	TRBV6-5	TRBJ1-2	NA	TGTGCCAGCAGTACGGGGGTTAACTATGGCTACACCTTC	CASSTGVNYGYTF
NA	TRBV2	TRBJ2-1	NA	TGTGCCAGCAGCTGGCAGGCCTACAATGAGCAGTTCTTC	CASSWQAYNEQFF
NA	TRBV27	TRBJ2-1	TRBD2	TGTGCCAGCAGTTTTTTATTAGCGGGAGGCCGGGAGCAGTTCTTC	CASSFLLAGGREQFF
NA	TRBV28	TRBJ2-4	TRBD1	TGTGCCAGCGGGGCCGGGACAGAAAACATTCAGTACTTC	CASGAGTENIQYF
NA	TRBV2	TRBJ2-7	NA	TGTGCCAGCAGTGAAAGCCGGGAATACGAGCAGTACTTC	CASSESREYEQYF
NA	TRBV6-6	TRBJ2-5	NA	TGTGCCAGTAGAGGTCTGGGGGGTTTGGAGAAGACCCAGTACTTC	CASRGLGGLEKTQYF
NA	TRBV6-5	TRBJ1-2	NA	TGTGCCAGCAGATACAGTGGACTTCTCTATGGCTACACCTTC	CASRYSGLLYGYTF
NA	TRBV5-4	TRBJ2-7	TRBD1	TGTGCCAGCAGCTCGGGACAGGGTAACTACGAGCAGTACTTC	CASSSGQGNYEQYF
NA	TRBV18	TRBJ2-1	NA	TGTGCCAGCTCACCACCGGTGGCGTCTCCTACAATGAGTAAGTTCTTC	CASSPPVASPTMSKFF
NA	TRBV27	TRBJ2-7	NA	TGTGCCAGCAGTTCCGTCGCCCCCCCTCACAGAGACAATACCCAGTACTTC	CASSSVAPPHRDNTQYF
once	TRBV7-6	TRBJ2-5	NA	TGTGCCAGCAGCTTAGCGTGGACAGCGCAAGAGACCCAGTACTTC	CASSLAWTAQETQYF
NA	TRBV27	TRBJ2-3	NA	TGTGCCAGCAGTTTAGGGGGAACCACAGATACGCAGTATTTT	CASSLGGTTDTQYF
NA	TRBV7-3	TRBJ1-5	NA	TGTGCCAGCAGCTTAACTGGGGGGCCGGATCAGCCCCAGCATTTT	CASSLTGGPDQPQHF
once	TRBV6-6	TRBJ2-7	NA	TGTGCCAGCAGTTACACAACAGGGTATGGCTACGAGCAGTACTTC	CASSYTTGYGYEQYF